This is a list of T cell receptor beta chains from one sample in a study of blood T cells in healthy people across ages. TCRdb reprocessed the 5' RACE reads with MiXCR, giving one entry per CDR3 protein. The table lists about 1,400,000 distinct CDR3 sequences, 59% of them singletons. Sequenced: blood. Receptors were obtained from a man aged 18 to 30 in good health. Each CDR3 is given with its conserved first and last residue. The D gene is left open where the match is weak. The size field is filled for only some rows; it gives once, few, many or a size class.

j_gene | abundance | v_gene | d_gene | CDR3nt | CDR3aa
TRBJ2-3 | NA | TRBV24-1 | TRBD2 | TGTGCCACCAGTGATTTTGGCGGGGGGCCCAACACAGATACGCAGTATTTT | CATSDFGGGPNTDTQYF
TRBJ2-1 | few | TRBV29-1 | TRBD2 | TGCAGCGTTCGGCATGGGAACAACGGGACTAGCTCCTACAATGAGCAGTTCTTC | CSVRHGNNGTSSYNEQFF
TRBJ1-2 | few | TRBV6-6 | NA | TGTGCCAGCTCCCCCACAGGCCGGGCCTATGGCTACACCTTC | CASSPTGRAYGYTF
TRBJ1-2 | NA | TRBV20-1 | NA | TGCAGTGCTAGACGGGGGGAGCAATCCTATGGCTACACCTTC | CSARRGEQSYGYTF
TRBJ2-7 | few | TRBV6-2/TRBV6-3 | TRBD2 | TGTGCCAGCAGGGCTAGCGGGGGGGCTGAAGAGCAGTACTTC | CASRASGGAEEQYF
TRBJ2-1 | NA | TRBV30 | NA | TGTGCCTGGACCCAGAGGCCGGCGACAGGTGAGAGGTTCTTC | CAWTQRPATGERFF
TRBJ2-1 | NA | TRBV3-1 | NA | TGTGCCAGCAGCCAAGTTGGGGGGCTCGCCTACAATGAGCAGTTCTTC | CASSQVGGLAYNEQFF
TRBJ2-2 | few | TRBV9 | NA | TGTGCCAGCAGCGTATATAACACCGGGGAGCTGTTTTTT | CASSVYNTGELFF
TRBJ1-2 | once | TRBV30 | TRBD1 | TGTGCCTGGACAGGGGGCGCTGGCTACACCTTC | CAWTGGAGYTF
TRBJ2-1 | NA | TRBV20-1 | TRBD2 | TGCAGTGCTAGGGGGGACGAGCGGGGGGTTGGAGATGAGCAGTTCTTC | CSARGDERGVGDEQFF
TRBJ2-7 | NA | TRBV6-1 | TRBD2 | TGTGCCAGCAGTGAAGCAGCGGGAGGGAGCTCCTACGAGCAGTACTTC | CASSEAAGGSSYEQYF
TRBJ2-7 | NA | TRBV10-3 | TRBD1 | TGTGCCATCAGCCTAGCCGGGACAGGTCAATACGAGCAGTACTTC | CAISLAGTGQYEQYF
TRBJ2-5 | few | TRBV7-9 | TRBD2 | TGTGCCAGCAGCTTAGGACTAGCAAAAATAGAGACCCAGTACTTC | CASSLGLAKIETQYF
TRBJ2-3 | NA | TRBV11-1 | NA | TGTGCCAGCAGCTTAAACGGGAACCGAGATACGCAGTATTTT | CASSLNGNRDTQYF
TRBJ2-1 | few | TRBV29-1 | TRBD1 | TGCAGCGCCTCCGGGACAGGGTCTTACAATGAGCAGTTCTTC | CSASGTGSYNEQFF
TRBJ2-2 | NA | TRBV29-1 | NA | TGCAGCGTTGAATTTTCTCCCGGGGAGCTGTTTTTT | CSVEFSPGELFF
TRBJ2-5 | few | TRBV6-5 | TRBD2 | TGTGCCAGCATTGGACTAGCGGGACACCGTGAGACCCAGTACTTC | CASIGLAGHRETQYF
TRBJ1-1 | few | TRBV11-2 | NA | TGTGCCAGCAGCTTAGGGGGGGTCCCTGAAGCTTTCTTT | CASSLGGVPEAFF
TRBJ2-4 | NA | TRBV7-9 | TRBD1 | TGTGCCAGCAGCGTTCTTTGGACAGGAGCAATACAGTACTTC | CASSVLWTGAIQYF
TRBJ2-1 | few | TRBV29-1 | NA | TGCAGCGTTGAGACATCGTCCTCGGATGAGCAGTTCTTC | CSVETSSSDEQFF
TRBJ2-7 | few | TRBV20-1 | NA | TGCAGTGCTAGAGATCTAAGTGGACAGCTTACCTACGAGCAGTACTTC | CSARDLSGQLTYEQYF
TRBJ2-1 | NA | TRBV5-5 | NA | TGTGCCAGCAGCTTAAACTCAGGGACTGAGCAGTTCTTC | CASSLNSGTEQFF
TRBJ2-1 | NA | TRBV4-1 | NA | TGCGCCAGCAGCCAAGGAGCCAACTACAATGAGCAGTTCTTC | CASSQGANYNEQFF
TRBJ1-1 | NA | TRBV6-4 | NA | TGTGCCAGCAGTTCAACATGGGGCAGGGACACTGAAGCTTTCTTT | CASSSTWGRDTEAFF
TRBJ1-2 | NA | TRBV18 | TRBD1 | TGTGCCAGCTCACCCGGGACAGACTCCTATGGCTACACCTTC | CASSPGTDSYGYTF
TRBJ2-3 | NA | TRBV11-3 | NA | TGTGCCAGCAGCTCCCGGGCGGGCCACCCTAGCACAGATACGCAGTATTTT | CASSSRAGHPSTDTQYF
TRBJ2-3 | NA | TRBV6-6 | NA | TGTGCCAGCACCCCGGTTCGATCGGTCACAGATACGCAGTATTTT | CASTPVRSVTDTQYF
TRBJ2-7 | NA | TRBV30 | NA | TGTGCCTGGAGTATCGGGTGGGGCACCTACGAGCAGTACTTC | CAWSIGWGTYEQYF
TRBJ1-2 | NA | TRBV5-1 | NA | TGCGCCTCAGGGTCAGGGACCATGGTCTATGGCTACACCTTC | CASGSGTMVYGYTF
TRBJ2-3 | NA | TRBV6-5 | NA | TGTGCCAGCAGACTCTCTAGGGGAGATACGCAGTATTTT | CASRLSRGDTQYF
TRBJ2-7 | NA | TRBV3-1 | TRBD2 | TGTGCCAGCAGCCGAGGACTAGCGGGGGACGCCTCAGATCACGAGCAGTACTTC | CASSRGLAGDASDHEQYF
TRBJ1-2 | NA | TRBV3-1 | TRBD1 | TGTGCCAGCAGCCAACCCGACAGGGATAGTGGCTACACCTTC | CASSQPDRDSGYTF
TRBJ2-4 | few | TRBV6-5 | TRBD2 | TGTGCCAGCAGTTACTCGACTAGCGGGAAGGGTGAGCAGTACTTC | CASSYSTSGKGEQYF
TRBJ1-5 | few | TRBV27 | NA | TGTGCCAGCAGTTTGGGCGGGAGGGGCAATCAGCCCCAGCATTTT | CASSLGGRGNQPQHF
TRBJ2-7 | once | TRBV6-5 | NA | TGTGCCAGCAGTTACTCGGATGCCGTGGCCTACGAGCAGTACTTC | CASSYSDAVAYEQYF
TRBJ1-1 | once | TRBV6-1 | TRBD1 | TGTGCCAGCAGTGGCGGACAGGGGTATACTGAAGCTTTCTTT | CASSGGQGYTEAFF
TRBJ1-1 | NA | TRBV5-6 | NA | TGTGCCAGCTCTAGGGTTCGGGCTGAAGCTTTCTTT | CASSRVRAEAFF
TRBJ2-1 | NA | TRBV15 | NA | TGTGCCACCAGCGGGGTCCTTAGCTCCTACAATGAGCAGTTCTTC | CATSGVLSSYNEQFF
TRBJ2-5 | NA | TRBV4-1 | NA | TGCGCCAGCAGCTTAACCGCCTCCGGGCACCCACAGTACTTC | CASSLTASGHPQYF
TRBJ2-1 | NA | TRBV5-6 | NA | TGTGCCAGCAGCTTGGGGGGCCTTACGGAGCAGTTCTTC | CASSLGGLTEQFF
TRBJ2-7 | NA | TRBV20-1 | TRBD2 | TGCAGTGCGTTAAGCGGGAGGGCCTTTCACGAGCAGTACTTC | CSALSGRAFHEQYF
TRBJ2-3 | NA | TRBV4-1 | NA | TGCGCCAGCAGCCAAGTCCCCCGGGGGCGGAGCACAGATACGCAGTATTTT | CASSQVPRGRSTDTQYF
TRBJ2-1 | NA | TRBV12-3/TRBV12-4 | NA | TGTGCCAGCAGTTTATCTCCCCAGGGGAGGTTCGGAGAGACCCAGTTCTTC | CASSLSPQGRFGETQFF
TRBJ1-1 | NA | TRBV9 | TRBD1 | TGTGCCAGCAGCATGGGCAGGGGGACTGAAGCTTTCTTT | CASSMGRGTEAFF
TRBJ2-3 | NA | TRBV29-1 | TRBD2 | TGCAGTACTGGCGGGAGGGCGGCAGATACGCAGTATTTT | CSTGGRAADTQYF